This T cell receptor (beta chain) was identified during a study of T cells in localized non-small cell lung cancer. Profiled with immunoSEQ multiplex PCR; TCRdb holds only in-frame clones, not every one. The data contain 20,000 to 25,000 clones, about 92% of them seen just once; the ten biggest clones take up roughly 15%. Germline V gene data show CDR1 as LNHDA and CDR2 as SQIVND (reference sequence). V lost 5 bases to trimming and J lost 4 bases; unmatched junction nucleotides: 5. The CDR3 is made up of 13 amino acids. This receptor was taken from a man between 40 and 70 years old with stage III squamous cell lung carcinoma. The chain combines TRBV19 with TRBJ2-7; 7 bases match TRBD1. Here the sequenced sample was peripheral blood, taken before any cancer treatment. This CDR3 reads CASSPGQSYEQYF. CDR3 nucleotide sequence: TGTGCCAGTAGTCCGGGACAGAGTTACGAGCAGTACTTC.